This entry features one T cell receptor beta chain sequence. The antigen is unknown. Germline V gives CDR1 SQVTM, CDR2 ANQGSEA. This CDR3 comprises 12 residues. V gave up 6 bases and J gave up 4 bases; unmatched junction bases: 5. This sample is part of a study of T cells in localized non-small cell lung cancer. Findings of the study overall: Heterogeneity cannot be ruled out, as sequencing used one tumor region only. Among the tissues sampled, uninvolved adjacent lung had the highest T cell clonality, above tumor. Median around 54 top-100 tumor clones were shared with paired adjacent lung.

Assay: immunoSEQ multiplex PCR; the TCRdb copy retains only in-frame clones and omits some. The sample includes tens of thousands of clones, about 88% of them seen just once. This sequence originates from a woman aged 35 to 75 with stage I squamous cell lung carcinoma. The input for sequencing was peripheral blood, taken before any cancer treatment. This sequence joins TRBV29-1 and TRBJ2-7, with 8 nucleotides matching TRBD2. CDR3 coding DNA: TGCAGCGTGGGCGGGGGGACTTACGAGCAGTACTTC. Translation: CSVGGGTYEQYF.